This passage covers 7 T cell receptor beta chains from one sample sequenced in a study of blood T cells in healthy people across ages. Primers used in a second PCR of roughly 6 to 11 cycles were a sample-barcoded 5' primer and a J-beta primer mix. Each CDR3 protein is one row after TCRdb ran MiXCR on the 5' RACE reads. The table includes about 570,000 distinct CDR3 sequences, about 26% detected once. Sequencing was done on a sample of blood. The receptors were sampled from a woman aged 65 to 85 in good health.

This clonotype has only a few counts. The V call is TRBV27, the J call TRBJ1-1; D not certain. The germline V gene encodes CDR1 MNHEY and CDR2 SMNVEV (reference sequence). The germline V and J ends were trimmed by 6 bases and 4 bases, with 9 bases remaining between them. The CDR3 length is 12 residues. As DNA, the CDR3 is TGTGCCAGCAGAAGCGGGAGCACTGAAGCTTTCTTT. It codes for CASRSGSTEAFF.

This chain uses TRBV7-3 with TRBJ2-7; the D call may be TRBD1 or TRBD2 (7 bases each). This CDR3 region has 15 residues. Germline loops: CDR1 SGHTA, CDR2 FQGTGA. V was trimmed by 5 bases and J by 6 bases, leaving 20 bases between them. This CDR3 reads CASSRTGLGGIEQYF. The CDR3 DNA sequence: TGTGCCAGCAGCAGGACAGGACTAGGGGGGATCGAGCAGTACTTC.

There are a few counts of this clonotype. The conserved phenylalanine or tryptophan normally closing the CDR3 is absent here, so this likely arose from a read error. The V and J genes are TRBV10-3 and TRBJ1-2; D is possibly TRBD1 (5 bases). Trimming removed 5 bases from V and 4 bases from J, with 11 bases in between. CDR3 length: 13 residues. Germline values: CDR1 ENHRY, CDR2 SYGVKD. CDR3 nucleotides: TGTGCCATCAGTCCGGGGGACGCCTATGGCTACACCCTC. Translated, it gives CAISPGDAYGYTL.

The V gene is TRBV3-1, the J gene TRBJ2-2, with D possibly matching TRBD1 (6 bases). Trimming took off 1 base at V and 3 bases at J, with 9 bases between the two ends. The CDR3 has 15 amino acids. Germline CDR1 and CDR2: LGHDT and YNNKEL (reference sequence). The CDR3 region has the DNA TGTGCCAGCAGCCAAGCTACAGGGTACACCGGGGAGCTGTTTTTT. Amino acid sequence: CASSQATGYTGELFF.

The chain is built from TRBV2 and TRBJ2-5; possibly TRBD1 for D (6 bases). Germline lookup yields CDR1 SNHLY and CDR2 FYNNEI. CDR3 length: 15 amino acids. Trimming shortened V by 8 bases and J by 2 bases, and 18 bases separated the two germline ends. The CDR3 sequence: CASGAPSGAQETQYF. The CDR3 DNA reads TGTGCCAGCGGAGCCCCGTCAGGGGCGCAAGAGACCCAGTACTTC.

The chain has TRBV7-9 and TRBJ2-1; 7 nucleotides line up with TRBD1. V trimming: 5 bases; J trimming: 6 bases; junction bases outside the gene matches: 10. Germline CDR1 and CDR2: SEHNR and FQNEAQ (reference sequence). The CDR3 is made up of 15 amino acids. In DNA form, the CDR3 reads TGTGCCAGCAGCCAAACAGGGGTGGTGGGCAATGAGCAGTTCTTC. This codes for CASSQTGVVGNEQFF.

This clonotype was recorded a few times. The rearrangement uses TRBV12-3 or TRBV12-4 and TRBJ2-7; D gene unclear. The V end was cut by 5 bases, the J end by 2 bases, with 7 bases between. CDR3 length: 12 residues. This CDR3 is CASSVSTYEQYF. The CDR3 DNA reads TGTGCCAGCAGTGTCTCCACCTACGAGCAGTACTTC.